This TCR beta chain came from a study of cytomegalovirus exposure and HLA in healthy donors. Measured with immunoSEQ multiplex PCR; TCRdb has only the in-frame clones, and not every one. The profile shows hundreds of thousands of clones, roughly 91% of them singletons. This clone has a handful of counts. This sequence originates from a woman aged 18-29 years in good health and CMV-seropositive. The sequenced sample was PBMCs.

The CDR3 coding sequence is TGTGCCAGCAGACCCGGGGGTGAGGGGCAAAACTATGGCTACACCTTC. The encoded protein is CASRPGGEGQNYGYTF. This sequence joins TRBV6-6 and TRBJ1-2, with D perhaps TRBD1 (5 bases). Germline-derived CDR1 and CDR2 are MNHNY and SVGAGI (reference sequence). The CDR3 is 16 amino acids. V was pared by 6 bases and J by 2 bases, with 19 bases between.